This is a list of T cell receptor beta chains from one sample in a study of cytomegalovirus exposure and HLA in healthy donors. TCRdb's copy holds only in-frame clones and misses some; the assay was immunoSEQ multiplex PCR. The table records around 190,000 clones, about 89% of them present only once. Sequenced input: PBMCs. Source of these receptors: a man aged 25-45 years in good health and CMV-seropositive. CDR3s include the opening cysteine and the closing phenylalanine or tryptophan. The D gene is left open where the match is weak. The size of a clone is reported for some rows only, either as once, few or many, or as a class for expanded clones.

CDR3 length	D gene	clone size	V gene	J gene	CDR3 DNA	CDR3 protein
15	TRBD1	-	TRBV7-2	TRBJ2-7	TGTGCCAGCAGCCGCCCGGGGACAGGGGGCTACGAGCAGTACTTC	CASSRPGTGGYEQYF
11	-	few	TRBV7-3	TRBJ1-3	TGTGCCAGCGGCTCCCACGAAATTCTATATTTT	CASGSHEILYF
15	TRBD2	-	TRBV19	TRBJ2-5	TGTGCCAGTAGTATAGGGAGCGGGGGGAGGGAGACCCAGTACTTC	CASSIGSGGRETQYF
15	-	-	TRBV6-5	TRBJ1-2	TGTGCCAGCAGTTACTCGAGGTTGCGAAAGGATGGCTACACCTTC	CASSYSRLRKDGYTF
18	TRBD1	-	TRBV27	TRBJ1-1	TGTGCCAGCAGTTTGCAGGCAGGGGGACGGTCCTTGAACACTGAAGCTTTCTTT	CASSLQAGGRSLNTEAFF
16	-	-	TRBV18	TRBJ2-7	TGTGCCAGCTCACCAGAGTGGCAGGGAAGCTCCTACGAGCAGTACTTC	CASSPEWQGSSYEQYF
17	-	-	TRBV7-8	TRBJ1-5	TGTGCCAGCAGCTTATTCGGGGGGGGTCTCTCGAGACAGCCCCAGCATTTT	CASSLFGGGLSRQPQHF
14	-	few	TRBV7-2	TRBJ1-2	TGTGCCAGCAGCTTAGAGCCAACTAACTATGGCTACACCTTC	CASSLEPTNYGYTF
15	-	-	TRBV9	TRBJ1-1	TGTGCCAGCAGCCCGATTGAGCGGCGGAACACTGAAGCTTTCTTT	CASSPIERRNTEAFF
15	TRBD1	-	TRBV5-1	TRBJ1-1	TGCGCCAGCAGCTTTACAAGGGGGCTGAACACTGAAGCTTTCTTT	CASSFTRGLNTEAFF
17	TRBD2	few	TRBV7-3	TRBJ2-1	TGTGCCAGCAGCTTAAATGGGAGGACTAGTGATAGGGGTGAGCAGTTCTTC	CASSLNGRTSDRGEQFF
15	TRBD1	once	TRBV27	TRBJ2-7	TGTGCCAGCAGTCTCACCGGGACAGGGACCTACGAGCAGTACTTC	CASSLTGTGTYEQYF
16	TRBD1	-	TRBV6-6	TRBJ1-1	TGTGCCAGCACCCCGGGACAGGGGACGGTGTCCACTGAAGCTTTCTTT	CASTPGQGTVSTEAFF
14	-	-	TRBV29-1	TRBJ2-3	TGCAGCGTTGTTAGGGCCTCGATCTCAGATACGCAGTATTTT	CSVVRASISDTQYF
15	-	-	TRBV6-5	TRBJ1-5	TGTGCCAGCAGTTCTCAGAGATATAGCAATCAGCCCCAGCATTTT	CASSSQRYSNQPQHF
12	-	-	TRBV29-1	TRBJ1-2	TGCAGCGTTTTTGCCGGATCTCATGGCTACACCTTC	CSVFAGSHGYTF
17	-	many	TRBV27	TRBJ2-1	TGTGCCAGCAGTCCCGGCCGCGGGCGAGGGGTTTACAATGAGCAGTTCTTC	CASSPGRGRGVYNEQFF
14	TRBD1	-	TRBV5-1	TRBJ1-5	TGCGCCAGCAGCCAGGGGGCTGGCAATCAGCCCCAGCATTTT	CASSQGAGNQPQHF
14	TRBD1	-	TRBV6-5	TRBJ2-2	TGTGCCAGTTCCAGGACAGGGGTAGTCGGGGAGCTGTTTTTT	CASSRTGVVGELFF
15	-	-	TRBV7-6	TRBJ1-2	TGTGCCAGCAGCTCAACGACTTCAGGGCACTATGGCTACACCTTC	CASSSTTSGHYGYTF
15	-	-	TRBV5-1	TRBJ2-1	TGCGCCAGCAGCTTGGCGGAGAGCTCCTACAATGAGCAGTTCTTC	CASSLAESSYNEQFF
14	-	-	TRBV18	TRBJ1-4	TGTGCCAGCTCACCACAGGGGCCGGATGAAAAACTGTTTTTT	CASSPQGPDEKLFF
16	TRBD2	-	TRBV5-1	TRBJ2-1	TGCGCCAGCAGCTTTCCTAGCGGGACCTTCAGACAGGAGCAGTTCTTC	CASSFPSGTFRQEQFF
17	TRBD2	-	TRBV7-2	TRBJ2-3	TGTGCCAGCAGCTTAGTAGCTGTACTAGCGGACACAGATACGCAGTATTTT	CASSLVAVLADTDTQYF
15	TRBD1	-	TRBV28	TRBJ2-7	TGTGCCAGCAGTTTTGCTGGACAGGCCTCCTACGAGCAGTACTTC	CASSFAGQASYEQYF
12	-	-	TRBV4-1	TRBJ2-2	TGCGCCAGCAGCCAAGCAGCGGGGGAGCTGTTTTTT	CASSQAAGELFF
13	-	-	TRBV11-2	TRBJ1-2	TGTGCCAGCAGCTTCGGAGGGCCCTATGGCTACACCTTC	CASSFGGPYGYTF
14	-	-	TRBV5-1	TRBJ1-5	TGCGCCAGCAGCTTGGAGGGGTGGGGTCAGCCCCAGCATTTT	CASSLEGWGQPQHF
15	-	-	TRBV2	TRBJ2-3	TGTGCCAGCAGTGAAGGGGTATCTAGCACAGATACGCAGTATTTT	CASSEGVSSTDTQYF
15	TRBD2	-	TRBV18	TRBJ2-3	TGTGCCAGCTCACCACTTGCGGGGGGAACAGATACGCAGTATTTT	CASSPLAGGTDTQYF
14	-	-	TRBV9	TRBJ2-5	TGTGCCAGCAGCGGGCACGGGGCCTTAGAGACCCAGTACTTC	CASSGHGALETQYF
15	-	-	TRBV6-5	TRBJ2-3	TGTGCCAGCAGTTACATGGGGCCTAACACAGATACGCAGTATTTT	CASSYMGPNTDTQYF
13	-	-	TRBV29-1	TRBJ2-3	TGCAGCGTTGGCACAGGGAGCACAGATACGCAGTATTTT	CSVGTGSTDTQYF
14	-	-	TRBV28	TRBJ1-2	TGTGCCAGCAGTCCAGACCCGAAGGTCTATGGCTACACCTTC	CASSPDPKVYGYTF
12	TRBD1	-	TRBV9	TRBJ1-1	TGTGCCAGCAGCGGACAGGGGTCTGAAGCTTTCTTT	CASSGQGSEAFF
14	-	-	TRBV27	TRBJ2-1	TGTGCCAGCAGTTTCCCCGCGGGACCCAATGAGCAGTTCTTC	CASSFPAGPNEQFF
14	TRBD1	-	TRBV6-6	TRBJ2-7	TGTGCCAGCAGTGACCAACAGGGGGCCCACGAGCAGTACTTC	CASSDQQGAHEQYF
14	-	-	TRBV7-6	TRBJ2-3	TGTGCCAGCAGCTTTAACAGAGAAACAGATACGCAGTATTTT	CASSFNRETDTQYF
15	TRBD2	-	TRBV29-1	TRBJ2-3	TGCAGCGGGACGCTAGCGGGGGGAATCACAGATACGCAGTATTTT	CSGTLAGGITDTQYF
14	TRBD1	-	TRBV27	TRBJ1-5	TGTGCCAGCAGTTTACGACAGGGGAATCAGCCCCAGCATTTT	CASSLRQGNQPQHF
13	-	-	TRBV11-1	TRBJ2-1	TGTGCCAGCAGCCTGAGGTGGGAGAATGAGCAGTTCTTC	CASSLRWENEQFF
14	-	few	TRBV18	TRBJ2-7	TGTGCCAGCTCACCACTGGGGGAATACTACGAGCAGTACTTC	CASSPLGEYYEQYF
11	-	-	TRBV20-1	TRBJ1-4	TGCAGTGCTGACCGGGCCGCAACTCTGTTTTTT	CSADRAATLFF
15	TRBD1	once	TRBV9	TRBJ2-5	TGTGCCAGCAGCGTAGCTCCGGGACAGGGGGAGACCCAGTACTTC	CASSVAPGQGETQYF
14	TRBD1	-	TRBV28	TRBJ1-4	TGTGCCAGCAGCTGGGACAGGTATAATGAAAAACTGTTTTTT	CASSWDRYNEKLFF
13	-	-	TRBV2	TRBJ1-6	TGTGCCAGCAGTGCCCAGGGGAATTCACCCCTCCACTTT	CASSAQGNSPLHF
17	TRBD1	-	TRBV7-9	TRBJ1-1	TGTGCCAGCAGCTTAGTAATGGGACAGGGTCTCCCCACTGAAGCTTTCTTT	CASSLVMGQGLPTEAFF
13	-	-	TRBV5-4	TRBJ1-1	TGTGCCAGCAGCTTTGCCGGGGGCACTGAAGCTTTCTTT	CASSFAGGTEAFF
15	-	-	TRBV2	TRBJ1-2	TGTGCCAGCAGTGAAGCGCTTCCAGCGAACTATGGCTACACCTTC	CASSEALPANYGYTF
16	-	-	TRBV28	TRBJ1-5	TGTGCCAGCAGTTTATGGGGGGATACAGCCGCAGGGCCCCAGCATTTT	CASSLWGDTAAGPQHF
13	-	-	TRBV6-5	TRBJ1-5	TGTGCCAGCAGCCCCGACAGGAATCAGCCCCAGCATTTT	CASSPDRNQPQHF
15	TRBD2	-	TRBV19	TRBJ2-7	TGTGCCAGTAGTAGGCCGGGACTAGCGGTTTACGAGCAGTACTTC	CASSRPGLAVYEQYF
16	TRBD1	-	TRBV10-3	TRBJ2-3	TGTGCCATCAGTGAGATGGGGGACAGCCTCACAGATACGCAGTATTTT	CAISEMGDSLTDTQYF
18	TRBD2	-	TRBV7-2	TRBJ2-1	TGTGCCAGCAGCTACCTACGACTAGCGGGAGTTCGGAACAATGAGCAGTTCTTC	CASSYLRLAGVRNNEQFF
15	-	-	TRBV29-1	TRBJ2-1	TGCAGCGTTGTAGGGGGAACAGGACTGTACAATGAGCAGTTCTTC	CSVVGGTGLYNEQFF
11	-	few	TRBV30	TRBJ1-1	TGTGCCGGTGAGAGAAACACTGAAGCTTTCTTT	CAGERNTEAFF
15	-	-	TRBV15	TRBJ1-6	TGTGCCACCAGCAGAGCCAGGGGAAATAATTCACCCCTCCACTTT	CATSRARGNNSPLHF
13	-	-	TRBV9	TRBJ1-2	TGTGCCAGCAGCCCCAGAGGGTTCGATGGCTACACCTTC	CASSPRGFDGYTF
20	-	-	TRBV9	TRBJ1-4	TGTGCCAGCAGCGTAGGTTCCTATGAGGGCCGTTTCGGGAATAATGAAAAACTGTTTTTT	CASSVGSYEGRFGNNEKLFF